Described below is a single T cell receptor (beta chain) sequence and its context. V gave up 4 bases and J gave up 8 bases, with 22 bases separating them. The CDR3 length is 16 residues. Germline CDR1 SGHRS, CDR2 YFSETQ. This sample was included in a study of blood T cell repertoires in COVID-19. Background on the study: T cells, B-cell-depleted T cells, or PBMCs supplied cDNA or gDNA.

Clones were read by immunoSEQ multiplex PCR, and TCRdb kept only the in-frame ones, dropping some. This repertoire shows a few hundred thousand clones, about 80% found once; its top ten account for roughly 7.4%. This TCR was recovered from a woman between 45 and 60 years old with acute or convalescent COVID-19. This sequence joins TRBV5-1 and TRBJ2-1, with D tentatively TRBD2 (7 bases). Sequences were obtained from peripheral blood. The CDR3 coding sequence is TGCGCCAGCAGCCCTGGGCGGGGGCCTTTCTCCGATGAGCAGTTCTTC. This encodes CASSPGRGPFSDEQFF.